One and the same sample provided the 15 T cell receptor beta chains below, sequenced in a study of blood T cell repertoires in COVID-19. The table came from immunoSEQ multiplex PCR; TCRdb's copy has only in-frame clones and leaves some out. The sample holds about 200,000 clones; 65% to 90% are singletons and the top ten take 13%. Sequencing was done on a sample of peripheral blood. Every receptor here comes from a human donor in a cohort sampled during active COVID-19.

CDR3 region: CASSPYRGRGSEAFF. CDR3 nucleotides: TGTGCCAGCAGCCCTTATCGGGGGAGGGGGTCTGAAGCTTTCTTT. The chain has TRBV7-2 and TRBJ1-1; a weak D match, TRBD1 (6 bases). Trimming left V 5 bases short and J 6 bases short, with 19 bases between. The CDR3 has 15 residues. Per the germline V gene, CDR1 is SGHTA and CDR2 is FQGNSA.

The rearrangement uses TRBV2 and TRBJ1-5; 7 bases line up with TRBD1. V shed 6 bases and J 5 bases; nucleotides not matched to a gene: 4. The CDR3 contains 13 residues. CDR1 and CDR2 (germline): SNHLY, FYNNEI. CDR3 protein: CASRSGTDQPQHF. The CDR3 nucleotides read TGTGCCAGCAGATCGGGGACAGATCAGCCCCAGCATTTT. The full variable domain, completed using reference TRBV2 and TRBJ1-5, is EPEVTQTPSHQVTQMGQEVILRCVPISNHLYFYWYRQILGQKVEFLVSFYNNEISEKSEIFDDQFSVERPDGSNFTLKIRSTKLEDSAMYFCASRSGTDQPQHFGDGTRLSIL.

CDR3 amino acids: CASKVSGDEQFF. The CDR3 bases are TGTGCCAGCAAGGTTTCGGGAGATGAGCAGTTCTTC. The chain uses TRBV11-2 and TRBJ2-1, with a weak D call TRBD2 (6 bases). Trimming stripped 7 bases from V and 8 bases from J, with 12 bases between. The CDR3 is 12 amino acids. Germline V lookup: CDR1 SGHAT, CDR2 FQNNGV.

The V call is TRBV7-9, the J call TRBJ2-2; D remains ambiguous. The V end lost 5 bases, the J end lost 2 bases, and 15 bases lay between the germline ends. Germline-derived CDR1 and CDR2 are SEHNR and FQNEAQ (reference sequence). The CDR3 length is 16 residues. The CDR3 region is CASSRLFADNTGELFF. The CDR3 DNA follows: TGTGCCAGCAGCCGACTTTTTGCGGATAACACCGGGGAGCTGTTTTTT.

The chain couples TRBV7-2 to TRBJ2-1, with TRBD2 matching over 8 bases. This CDR3 has 14 residues. V gave up 2 bases and J gave up 6 bases; unmatched junction bases: 3. The V gene's germline CDR1 is SGHTA and CDR2 FQGNSA. CDR3 protein: CASSLKRESNEQFF. CDR3 sequence (DNA): TGTGCCAGCAGCTTAAAGCGGGAGAGCAATGAGCAGTTCTTC.

The chain recombines TRBV18 with TRBJ1-4; D is possibly TRBD1 (5 bases). Germline values: CDR1 KGHSH, CDR2 LQKENI. This CDR3 is built from 15 residues. With 2 bases removed from V and 8 bases from J, the gap between germline ends came to 15 bases. The CDR3 sequence is CASSPGLQGGEKLFF. CDR3 DNA: TGTGCCAGCTCACCAGGCCTGCAGGGAGGGGAAAAACTGTTTTTT.

The chain has TRBV4-2 and TRBJ2-6; D is possibly TRBD2 (5 bases). This CDR3 is built from 16 residues. Trimming shortened V by 0 bases and J by 0 bases, and 6 bases separated the two germline ends. Germline lookup yields CDR1 LGHNA and CDR2 YNFKEQ. This chain's CDR3 is CASSQEAGSGANVLTF. The CDR3 DNA sequence: TGTGCCAGCAGCCAAGAGGCGGGCTCTGGGGCCAACGTCCTGACTTTC.

The V call is TRBV19, the J call TRBJ2-6; D ambiguous. Germline V lookup: CDR1 LNHDA, CDR2 SQIVND (reference sequence). The CDR3 sequence is 13 residues long. V lost 1 base to trimming and J lost 4 bases, with 2 bases between them. CDR3 bases: TGTGCCAGTAGTATAGCGGGGGCCAACGTCCTGACTTTC. Amino acids: CASSIAGANVLTF. The variable domain in full, with the rest retrieved from reference TRBV19 and TRBJ2-6, is DGGITQSPKYLFRKEGQNVTLSCEQNLNHDAMYWYRQDPGQGLRLIYYSQIVNDFQKGDIAEGYSVSREKKESFPLTVTSAQKNPTAFYLCASSIAGANVLTFGAGSRLTVL.

The rearrangement joins TRBV19 to TRBJ2-2; possibly TRBD2 for D (6 bases). The V gene's germline CDR1 is LNHDA and CDR2 SQIVND (reference sequence). V was pared by 3 bases and J by 5 bases, with 10 bases between. The CDR3 runs to 14 residues. The CDR3 here is CASSIGGSTGELFF. In nucleotides, the CDR3 is TGTGCCAGTAGTATCGGGGGTAGTACCGGGGAGCTGTTTTTT.

The V call is TRBV28, the J call TRBJ2-7; 12 nucleotides agree with TRBD1. J lost 5 bases, V lost 7 bases, and 9 bases had no gene match. Germline CDR1 reads MDHEN; CDR2 reads SYDVKM. The CDR3 is 15 amino acids. The CDR3 is CASISGGTGGHEQYF. DNA for the CDR3: TGTGCCAGCATCTCTGGCGGGACAGGGGGCCACGAGCAGTACTTC.

J is TRBJ2-7 and V is TRBV3-1 (or the pseudogene TRBV3-2); 7 positions match TRBD2. CDR3 size: 16 residues. With 4 bases clipped from V and 2 bases from J, the junction kept 11 bases outside the gene matches. The germline V gene has CDR1 LGHDT and CDR2 YNNKEL (reference sequence). The CDR3 region is CASSPLGLAATYEQYF. The CDR3 region has the DNA TGTGCCAGCAGCCCCCTAGGGCTAGCGGCGACCTACGAGCAGTACTTC.

This clone was observed many times. The junction does not match germline at one end; this may be a read error. The chain uses TRBV6-4 and TRBJ2-7, with 9 bases lining up with TRBD2. This CDR3 is built from 14 residues. CDR1 MRHNA and CDR2 SNTAGT come from the germline V gene. The CDR3 region is CASSTTSGSSEQYF. For the CDR3, the DNA is TGTGCCAGCAGTACGACTAGCGGATCCTCCGAGCAGTACTTC.

V usage is TRBV12-5 and J usage is TRBJ1-1; the D gene is possibly TRBD1 (5 bases). Trimming cost V 0 bases and J 5 bases, with 7 bases left between them. CDR1 is LGHNT and CDR2 is FRNRAP in the germline V gene. The CDR3 contains 13 residues. Written as DNA, the CDR3 is TGTGCTAGTGGTTTGGTAAGGGGAACTGAAGCTTTCTTT. Its translation is CASGLVRGTEAFF.

This chain joins TRBV11-2 and TRBJ2-7; TRBD2 aligns across 11 bases. Germline V gene data show CDR1 as SGHAT and CDR2 as FQNNGV. CDR3 size: 15 residues. V was pared by 2 bases and J by 2 bases, with 2 bases of the junction left unmatched. The CDR3 region is CASSLTLAGAYEQYF. CDR3 nucleotide sequence: TGTGCCAGCAGCTTAACACTAGCGGGAGCCTACGAGCAGTACTTC.

The chain couples TRBV5-1 to TRBJ2-7; D not resolved. V lost 0 bases and J lost 0, with 7 bases in between. Germline CDR1 is SGHRS and CDR2 is YFSETQ. This CDR3 is 14 amino acids long. The CDR3 sequence is CASSLAASSYEQYF. The CDR3 DNA reads TGCGCCAGCAGCTTGGCTGCGAGCTCCTACGAGCAGTACTTC.